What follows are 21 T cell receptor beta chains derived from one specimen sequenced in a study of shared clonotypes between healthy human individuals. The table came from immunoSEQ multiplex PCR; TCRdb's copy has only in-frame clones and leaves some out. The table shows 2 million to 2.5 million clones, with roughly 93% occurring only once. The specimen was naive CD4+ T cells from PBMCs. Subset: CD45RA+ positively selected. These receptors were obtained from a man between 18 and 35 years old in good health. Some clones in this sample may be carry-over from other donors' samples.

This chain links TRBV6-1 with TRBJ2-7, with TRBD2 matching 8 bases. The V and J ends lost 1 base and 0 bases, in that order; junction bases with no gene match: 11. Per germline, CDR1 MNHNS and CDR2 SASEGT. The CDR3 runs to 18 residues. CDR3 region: CASSEGEGLAASSYEQYF. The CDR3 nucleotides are TGTGCCAGCAGTGAAGGAGAAGGACTAGCCGCTAGCTCCTACGAGCAGTACTTC.

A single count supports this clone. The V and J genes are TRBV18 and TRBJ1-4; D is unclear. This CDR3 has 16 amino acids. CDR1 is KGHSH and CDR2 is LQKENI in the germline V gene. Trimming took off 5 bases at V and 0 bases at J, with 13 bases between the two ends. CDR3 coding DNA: TGTGCCAGCTCATCTCTACAGCAAACAACTAATGAAAAACTGTTTTTT. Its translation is CASSSLQQTTNEKLFF.

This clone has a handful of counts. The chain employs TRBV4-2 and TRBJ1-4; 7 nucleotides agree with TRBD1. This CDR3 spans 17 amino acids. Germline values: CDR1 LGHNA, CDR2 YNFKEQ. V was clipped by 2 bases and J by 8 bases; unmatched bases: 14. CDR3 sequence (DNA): TGTGCCAGCAGCCAACAACAGGGGATGCTGGTCCGGGAAAAACTGTTTTTT. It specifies CASSQQQGMLVREKLFF.

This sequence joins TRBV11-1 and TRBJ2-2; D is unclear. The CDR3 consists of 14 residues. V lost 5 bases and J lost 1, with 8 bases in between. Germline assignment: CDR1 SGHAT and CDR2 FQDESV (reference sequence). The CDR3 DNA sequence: TGTGCCAGCAGCCGGACGGGGAACACCGGGGAGCTGTTTTTT. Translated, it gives CASSRTGNTGELFF.

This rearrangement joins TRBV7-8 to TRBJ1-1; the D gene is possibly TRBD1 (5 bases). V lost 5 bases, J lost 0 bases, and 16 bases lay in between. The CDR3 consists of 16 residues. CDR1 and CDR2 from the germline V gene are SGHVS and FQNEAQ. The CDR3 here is CASSRQGTFMNTEAFF. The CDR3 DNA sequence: TGTGCCAGCAGCAGGCAGGGTACCTTCATGAACACTGAAGCTTTCTTT. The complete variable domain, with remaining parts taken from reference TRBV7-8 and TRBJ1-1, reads GAGVSQSPRYKVAKRGQDVALRCDPISGHVSLFWYQQALGQGPEFLTYFQNEAQLDKSGLPSDRFFAERPEGSVSTLKIQRTQQEDSAVYLCASSRQGTFMNTEAFFGQGTRLTVV.

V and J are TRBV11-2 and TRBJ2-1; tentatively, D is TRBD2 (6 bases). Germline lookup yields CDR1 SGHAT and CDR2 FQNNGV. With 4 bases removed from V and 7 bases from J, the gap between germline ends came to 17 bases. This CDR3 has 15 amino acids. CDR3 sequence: CASSSKRVGVNEQFF. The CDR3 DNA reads TGTGCCAGCAGCTCCAAGCGGGTGGGGGTGAATGAGCAGTTCTTC. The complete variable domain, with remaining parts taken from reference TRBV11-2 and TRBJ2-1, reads EAGVAQSPRYKIIEKRQSVAFWCNPISGHATLYWYQQILGQGPKLLIQFQNNGVVDDSQLPKDRFSAERLKGVDSTLKIQPAKLEDSAVYLCASSSKRVGVNEQFFGPGTRLTVL.

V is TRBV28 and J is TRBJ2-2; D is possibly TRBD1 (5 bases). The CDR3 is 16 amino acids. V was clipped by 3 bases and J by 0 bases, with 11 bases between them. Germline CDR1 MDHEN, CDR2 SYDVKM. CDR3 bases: TGTGCCAGCAGTTTTGGGGCGCTCGCGAACACCGGGGAGCTGTTTTTT. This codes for CASSFGALANTGELFF.

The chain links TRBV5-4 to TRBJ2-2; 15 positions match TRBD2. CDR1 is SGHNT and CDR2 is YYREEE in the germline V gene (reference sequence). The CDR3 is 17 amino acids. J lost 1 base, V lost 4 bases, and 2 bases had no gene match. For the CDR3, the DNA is TGTGCCAGCAGCCGGGGACTAGCGGGAGGGAACACCGGGGAGCTGTTTTTT. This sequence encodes CASSRGLAGGNTGELFF.

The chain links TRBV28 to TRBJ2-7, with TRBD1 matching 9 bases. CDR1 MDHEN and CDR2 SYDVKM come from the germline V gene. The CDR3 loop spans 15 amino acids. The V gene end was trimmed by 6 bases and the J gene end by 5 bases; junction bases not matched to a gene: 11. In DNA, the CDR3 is TGTGCCAGCAGACTAACGACAGGGGGTCGACACGAGCAGTACTTC. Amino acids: CASRLTTGGRHEQYF.

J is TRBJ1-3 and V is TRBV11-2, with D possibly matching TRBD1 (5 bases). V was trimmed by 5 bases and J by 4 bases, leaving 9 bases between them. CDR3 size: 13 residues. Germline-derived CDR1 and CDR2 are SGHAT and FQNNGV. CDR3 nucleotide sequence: TGTGCCAGCAGCCTGGGGCAGGGAAACACCATATATTTT. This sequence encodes CASSLGQGNTIYF.

The CDR3 nucleotides read TGTGCCAGCAGCCGGGACTTCTACAATGAGCAGTTCTTC. Amino acids: CASSRDFYNEQFF. The V gene is TRBV7-8, the J gene TRBJ2-1, with D possibly TRBD2 on 6 matching bases. Trimming removed 5 bases at V and 3 bases at J, with 8 bases between. The germline V gene encodes CDR1 SGHVS and CDR2 FQNEAQ. CDR3 size: 13 residues. The full variable domain, rest sourced from reference TRBV7-8 and TRBJ2-1, is GAGVSQSPRYKVAKRGQDVALRCDPISGHVSLFWYQQALGQGPEFLTYFQNEAQLDKSGLPSDRFFAERPEGSVSTLKIQRTQQEDSAVYLCASSRDFYNEQFFGPGTRLTVL.

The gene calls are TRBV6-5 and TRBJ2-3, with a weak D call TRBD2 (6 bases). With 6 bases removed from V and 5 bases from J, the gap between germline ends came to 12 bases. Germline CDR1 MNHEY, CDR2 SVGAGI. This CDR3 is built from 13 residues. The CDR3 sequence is CASREGGLDTQYF. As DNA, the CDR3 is TGTGCCAGCAGGGAGGGAGGATTAGATACGCAGTATTTT.

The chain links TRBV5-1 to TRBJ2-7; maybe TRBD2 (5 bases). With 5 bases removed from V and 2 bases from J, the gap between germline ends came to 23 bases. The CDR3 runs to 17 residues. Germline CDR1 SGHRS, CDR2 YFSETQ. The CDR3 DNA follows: TGCGCCAGCAGTCAGGAAACGGACTCGAGGGTGACCTACGAGCAGTACTTC. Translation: CASSQETDSRVTYEQYF.

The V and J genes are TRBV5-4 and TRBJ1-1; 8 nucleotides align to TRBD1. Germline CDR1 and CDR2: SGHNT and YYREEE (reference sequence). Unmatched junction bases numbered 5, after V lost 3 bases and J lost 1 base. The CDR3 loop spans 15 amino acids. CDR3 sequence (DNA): TGTGCCAGCAGCTCGGGAGGGACAGGGAACACTGAAGCTTTCTTT. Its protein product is CASSSGGTGNTEAFF.

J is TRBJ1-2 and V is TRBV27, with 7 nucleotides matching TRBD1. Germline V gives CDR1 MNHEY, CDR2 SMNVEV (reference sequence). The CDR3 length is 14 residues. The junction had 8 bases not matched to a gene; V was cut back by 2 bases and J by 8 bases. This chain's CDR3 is CASSLRFTGEGYTF. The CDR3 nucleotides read TGTGCCAGCAGTTTAAGGTTCACAGGGGAAGGCTACACCTTC.

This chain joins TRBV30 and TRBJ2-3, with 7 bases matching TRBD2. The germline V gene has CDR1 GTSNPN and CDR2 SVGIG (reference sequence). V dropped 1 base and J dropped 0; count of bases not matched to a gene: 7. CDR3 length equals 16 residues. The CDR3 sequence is CAWSGWASGSTDTQYF. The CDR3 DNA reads TGTGCCTGGAGTGGGTGGGCTAGCGGTAGCACAGATACGCAGTATTTT.

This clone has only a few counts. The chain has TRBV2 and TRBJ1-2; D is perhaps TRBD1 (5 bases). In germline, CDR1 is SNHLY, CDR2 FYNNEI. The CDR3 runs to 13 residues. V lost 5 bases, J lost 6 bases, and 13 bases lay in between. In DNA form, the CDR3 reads TGTGCCAGCAGTTGGACATTCATCAATGGCTACACCTTC. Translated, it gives CASSWTFINGYTF.

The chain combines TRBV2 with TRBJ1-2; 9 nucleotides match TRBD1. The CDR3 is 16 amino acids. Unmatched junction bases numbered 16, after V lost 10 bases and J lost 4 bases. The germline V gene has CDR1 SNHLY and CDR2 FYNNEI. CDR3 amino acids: CATTPGQGKTIYGYTF. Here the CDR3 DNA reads TGTGCCACCACACCGGGACAGGGAAAAACCATCTATGGCTACACCTTC.

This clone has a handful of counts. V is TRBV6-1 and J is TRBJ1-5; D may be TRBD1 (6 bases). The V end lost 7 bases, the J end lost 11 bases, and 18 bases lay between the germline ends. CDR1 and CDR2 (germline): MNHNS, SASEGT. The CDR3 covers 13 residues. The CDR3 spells CASNVAARQAQHF. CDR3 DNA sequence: TGTGCCAGCAACGTGGCTGCGAGACAGGCCCAGCATTTT.

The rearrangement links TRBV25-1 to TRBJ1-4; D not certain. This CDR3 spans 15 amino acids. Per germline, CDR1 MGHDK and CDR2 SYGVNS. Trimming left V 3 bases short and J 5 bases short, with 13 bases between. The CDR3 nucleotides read TGTGCCAGCAGTGAGGGAGGAAGCTTAAATGAAAAACTGTTTTTT. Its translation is CASSEGGSLNEKLFF.

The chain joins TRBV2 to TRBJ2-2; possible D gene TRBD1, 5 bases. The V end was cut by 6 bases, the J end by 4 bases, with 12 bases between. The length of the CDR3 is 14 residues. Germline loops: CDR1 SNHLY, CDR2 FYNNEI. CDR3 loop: CASSPGPVTGELFF. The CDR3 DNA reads TGTGCCAGCAGCCCAGGGCCAGTCACCGGGGAGCTGTTTTTT. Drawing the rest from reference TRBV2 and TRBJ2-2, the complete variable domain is EPEVTQTPSHQVTQMGQEVILRCVPISNHLYFYWYRQILGQKVEFLVSFYNNEISEKSEIFDDQFSVERPDGSNFTLKIRSTKLEDSAMYFCASSPGPVTGELFFGEGSRLTVL.